The source of this T cell receptor (beta chain) is a study of PD-1 blockade in classical Hodgkin lymphoma. Findings and caveats of the study: It was CD4+ TCR diversity, not CD8+, that rose significantly by C4D1. The authors have not defined what causes the repertoire differences, possibly disease activity or prior therapy. Those patients who began receiving nivolumab less than 1 year after ASCT had lower diversity, and they were excluded.

Produced via immunoSEQ multiplex PCR; TCRdb's table is partial and in-frame only. The sample consists of tens of thousands of clones, roughly 87% of them appearing once. Looked up from germline, CDR1 is SQVTM and CDR2 is ANQGSEA. J gave up 4 bases and V 3 bases, and 6 bases lay outside the gene matches. The CDR3 loop spans 14 amino acids. All the patients suffered relapse after autologous stem cell transplantation, and brentuximab vedotin exposure differed. On this clone: The antigen is undetermined.

The material sequenced was peripheral blood mononuclear cells (PBMCs), taken before the second cycle of nivolumab. The receptor was isolated from a human donor with classical Hodgkin lymphoma. The V call is TRBV29-1, the J call TRBJ1-1, with 9 positions matching TRBD1. The CDR3 nucleotides are TGCAGCGTTGACCGCGGGACAGGGCTCACTGAAGCTTTCTTT. Encoded protein: CSVDRGTGLTEAFF.